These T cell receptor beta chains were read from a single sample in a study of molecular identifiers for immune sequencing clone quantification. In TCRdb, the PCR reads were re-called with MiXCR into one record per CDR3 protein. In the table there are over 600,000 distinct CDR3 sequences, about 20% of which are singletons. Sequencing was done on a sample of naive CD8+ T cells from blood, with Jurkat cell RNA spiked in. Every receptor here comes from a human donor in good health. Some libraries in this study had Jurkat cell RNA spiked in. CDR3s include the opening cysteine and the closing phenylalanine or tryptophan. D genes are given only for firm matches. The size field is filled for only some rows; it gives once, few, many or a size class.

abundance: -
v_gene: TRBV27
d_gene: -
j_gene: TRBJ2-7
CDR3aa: CASSPDYSHEQYF
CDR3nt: TGTGCCAGCAGTCCAGACTATAGCCACGAGCAGTACTTC

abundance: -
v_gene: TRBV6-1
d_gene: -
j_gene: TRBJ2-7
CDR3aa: CASSENGLGTYYEQYF
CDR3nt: TGTGCCAGCAGTGAGAACGGATTGGGAACCTATTACGAGCAGTACTTC

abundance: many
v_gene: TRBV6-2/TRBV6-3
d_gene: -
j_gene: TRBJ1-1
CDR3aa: CASTPRVVTEAFF
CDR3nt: TGTGCCAGCACCCCGAGGGTGGTCACTGAAGCTTTCTTT

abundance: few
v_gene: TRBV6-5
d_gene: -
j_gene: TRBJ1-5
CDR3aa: CASSYLGKNQPQHF
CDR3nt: TGTGCCAGCAGTTACCTCGGAAAGAATCAGCCCCAGCATTTT

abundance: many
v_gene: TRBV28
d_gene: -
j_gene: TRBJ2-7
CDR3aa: CASMVIGTATEQYF
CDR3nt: TGTGCCAGCATGGTTATCGGGACGGCTACGGAGCAGTACTTC

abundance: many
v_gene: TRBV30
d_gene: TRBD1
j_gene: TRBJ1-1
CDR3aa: CAWRDRGRLNTEAFF
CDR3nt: TGTGCCTGGAGGGACAGGGGTCGATTGAACACTGAAGCTTTCTTT

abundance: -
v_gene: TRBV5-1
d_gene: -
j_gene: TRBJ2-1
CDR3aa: CASSISLEGHNKQFF
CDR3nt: TGCGCCAGCAGCATCAGCTTGGAGGGGCACAATAAGCAGTTCTTC

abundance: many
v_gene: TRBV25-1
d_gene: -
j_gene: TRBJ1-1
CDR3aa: CASSDFGLTFF
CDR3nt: TGTGCCAGCAGTGATTTTGGGTTGACCTTCTTT

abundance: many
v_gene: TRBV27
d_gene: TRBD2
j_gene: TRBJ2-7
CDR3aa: CASSLFAGGPYEQYF
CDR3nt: TGTGCCAGCAGTTTATTTGCGGGAGGGCCTTACGAGCAGTACTTC

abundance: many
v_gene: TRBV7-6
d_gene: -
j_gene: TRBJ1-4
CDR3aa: CASSFYGGVGEKLFF
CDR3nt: TGTGCCAGCAGCTTTTATGGGGGTGTAGGTGAAAAACTGTTTTTT

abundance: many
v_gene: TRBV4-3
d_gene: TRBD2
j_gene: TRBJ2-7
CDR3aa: CASSQDRASGTYEQYF
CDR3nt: TGCGCCAGCAGCCAAGATCGGGCTAGCGGAACCTACGAGCAGTACTTC

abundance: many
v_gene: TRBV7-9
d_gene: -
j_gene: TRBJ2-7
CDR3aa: CASSLAPSLGTEQYF
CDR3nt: TGTGCCAGCAGCTTAGCCCCCAGCCTGGGGACCGAGCAGTACTTC

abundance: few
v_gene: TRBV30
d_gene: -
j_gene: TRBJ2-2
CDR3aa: CAWSLSGVAGELFF
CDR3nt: TGTGCCTGGAGTCTGTCAGGGGTTGCCGGGGAGCTGTTTTTT

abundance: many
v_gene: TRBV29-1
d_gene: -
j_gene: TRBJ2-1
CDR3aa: CSVPFPAGEQFF
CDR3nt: TGCAGCGTGCCCTTCCCTGCGGGGGAGCAGTTCTTC

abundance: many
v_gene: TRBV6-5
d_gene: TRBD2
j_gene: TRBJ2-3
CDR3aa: CASSPLVGSGGATDTQYF
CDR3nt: TGTGCCAGCAGTCCCCTGGTGGGTAGCGGGGGGGCCACAGATACGCAGTATTTT

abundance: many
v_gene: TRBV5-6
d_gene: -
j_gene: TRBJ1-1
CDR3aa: CASSYQPGSLMNTEAFF
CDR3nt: TGTGCCAGCAGCTATCAACCCGGGTCTTTAATGAACACTGAAGCTTTCTTT

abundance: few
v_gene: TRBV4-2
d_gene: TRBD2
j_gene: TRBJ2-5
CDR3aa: CASSQDPRREGRGETQYF
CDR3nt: TGTGCCAGCAGCCAAGATCCCCGGCGGGAGGGGAGAGGGGAGACCCAGTACTTC

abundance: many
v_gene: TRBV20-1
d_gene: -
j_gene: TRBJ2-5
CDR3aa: CSARDLLVSIQETQYF
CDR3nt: TGCAGTGCTAGGGACCTGCTAGTGTCTATACAAGAGACCCAGTACTTC

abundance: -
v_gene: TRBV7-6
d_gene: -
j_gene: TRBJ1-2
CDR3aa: CASSSDPSRYTF
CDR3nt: TGTGCCAGCAGCTCCGATCCATCTCGCTACACCTTC

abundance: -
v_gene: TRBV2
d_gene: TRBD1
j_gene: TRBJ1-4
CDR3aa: CASREHLAGGEKLFF
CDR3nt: TGTGCCAGCAGGGAACACTTGGCAGGGGGAGAAAAACTGTTTTTT

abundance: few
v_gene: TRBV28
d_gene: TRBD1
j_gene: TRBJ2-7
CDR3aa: CASSLRTGTSYEQYF
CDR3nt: TGTGCCAGCAGCCTCAGGACAGGGACATCCTACGAGCAGTACTTC

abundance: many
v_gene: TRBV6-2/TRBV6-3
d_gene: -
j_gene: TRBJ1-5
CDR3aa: CASSPRQVESNQPQHF
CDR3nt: TGTGCCAGCAGCCCTAGACAGGTCGAGAGCAATCAGCCCCAGCATTTT

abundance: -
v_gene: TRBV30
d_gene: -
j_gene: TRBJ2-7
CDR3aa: CTWSELSRYEQYF
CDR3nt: TGTACCTGGAGTGAACTCAGCCGCTACGAGCAGTACTTC

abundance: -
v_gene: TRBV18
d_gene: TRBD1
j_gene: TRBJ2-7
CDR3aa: CASSPSTGGGSYEQYF
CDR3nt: TGTGCCAGCTCACCGTCAACAGGGGGCGGTTCCTACGAGCAGTACTTC

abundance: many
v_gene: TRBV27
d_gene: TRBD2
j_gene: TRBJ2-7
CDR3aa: CASSFGIAGTYEQYF
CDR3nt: TGTGCCAGCAGTTTCGGAATAGCGGGGACCTACGAGCAGTACTTC

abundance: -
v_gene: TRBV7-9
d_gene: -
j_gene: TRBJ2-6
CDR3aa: CASSSPWDSGANVLTF
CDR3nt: TGTGCCAGCAGCTCCCCATGGGACTCTGGGGCCAACGTCCTGACTTTC

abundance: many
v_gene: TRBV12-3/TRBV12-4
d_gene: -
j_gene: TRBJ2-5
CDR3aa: CASSHSYQETQYF
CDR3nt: TGTGCCAGCAGTCACTCGTACCAAGAGACCCAGTACTTC

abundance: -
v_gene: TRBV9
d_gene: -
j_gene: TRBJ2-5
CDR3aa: CASSVGGGTQETRYF
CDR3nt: -

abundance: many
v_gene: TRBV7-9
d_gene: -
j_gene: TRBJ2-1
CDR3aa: CASSAPRGGWNEQFF
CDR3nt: TGTGCCAGCAGCGCGCCCAGGGGGGGTTGGAATGAGCAGTTCTTC

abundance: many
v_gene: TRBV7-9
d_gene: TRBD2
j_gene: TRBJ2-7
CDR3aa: CASSSQSGTSGSLAYEQYF
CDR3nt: TGTGCCAGCAGCTCTCAGTCCGGGACTAGCGGGAGTCTGGCGTATGAGCAGTACTTC

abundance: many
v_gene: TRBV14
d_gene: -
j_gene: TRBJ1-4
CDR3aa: CASSHGEKLFF
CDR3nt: TGTGCCAGCAGCCACGGCGAAAAACTGTTTTTT

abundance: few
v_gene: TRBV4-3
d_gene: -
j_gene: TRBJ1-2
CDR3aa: CASSQDLQGGNYGYTF
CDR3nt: TGCGCCAGCAGCCAAGACTTACAGGGAGGGAACTATGGCTACACCTTC

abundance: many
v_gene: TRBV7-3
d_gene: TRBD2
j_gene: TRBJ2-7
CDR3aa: CASSSLAGSGEQYF
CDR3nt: TGTGCCAGCAGCTCCTTAGCGGGATCGGGCGAGCAGTACTTC

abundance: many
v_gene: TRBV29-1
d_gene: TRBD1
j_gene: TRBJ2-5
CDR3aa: CSAIYLATGKETQYF
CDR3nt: TGCAGCGCTATATATCTCGCGACAGGGAAAGAGACCCAGTACTTC

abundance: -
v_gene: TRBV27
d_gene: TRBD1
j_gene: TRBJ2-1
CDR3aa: CASSLLRTGGSYNEQFF
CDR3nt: TGTGCCAGCAGTTTATTACGGACAGGGGGTTCCTACAATGAGCAGTTCTTC